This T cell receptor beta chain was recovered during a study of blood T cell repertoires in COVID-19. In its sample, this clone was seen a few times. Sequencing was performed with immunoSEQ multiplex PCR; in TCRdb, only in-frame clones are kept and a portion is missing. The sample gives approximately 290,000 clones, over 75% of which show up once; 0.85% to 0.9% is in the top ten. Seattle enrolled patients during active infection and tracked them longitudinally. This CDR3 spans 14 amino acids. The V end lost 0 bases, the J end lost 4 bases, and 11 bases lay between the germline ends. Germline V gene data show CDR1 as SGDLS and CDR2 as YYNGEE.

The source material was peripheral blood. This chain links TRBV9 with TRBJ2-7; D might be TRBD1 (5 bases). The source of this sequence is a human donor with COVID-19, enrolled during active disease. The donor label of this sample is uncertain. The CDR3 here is CASSVGKGAYEQYF. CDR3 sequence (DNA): TGTGCCAGCAGCGTAGGGAAAGGGGCTTACGAGCAGTACTTC.